This T cell receptor beta chain was identified in a study of Ad26.COV2.S vaccination and SARS-CoV-2 variants. There are a few counts of this clone. The treatment: about 20 received Ad26.COV2.S at low or high dose, single or two shots; 5 received placebo; per-sample allocation not given. Samples came from day 63 after the first vaccine or placebo injection. This CDR3 is 14 amino acids long. From germline, CDR1 is SNHLY and CDR2 FYNNEI. The ends lost 6 bases at V and 1 base at J; junction bases unmatched: 2. Repertoires were generated with immunoSEQ multiplex PCR, while TCRdb's copy carries only in-frame clones and drops some. The sample has some 390,000 clones, roughly nine tenths seen once.

This receptor was obtained from a person aged 18 to 59 who received the Ad26.COV2.S COVID-19 vaccine or a placebo. Here the sequenced sample was peripheral blood, taken in a trial of Ad26.COV2.S vaccine versus placebo. V and J are TRBV2 and TRBJ2-2; 7 bases align to TRBD1. The CDR3 nucleotides read TGTGCCAGCAGGGGACAGCTGAACACCGGGGAGCTGTTTTTT. Its translation is CASRGQLNTGELFF.